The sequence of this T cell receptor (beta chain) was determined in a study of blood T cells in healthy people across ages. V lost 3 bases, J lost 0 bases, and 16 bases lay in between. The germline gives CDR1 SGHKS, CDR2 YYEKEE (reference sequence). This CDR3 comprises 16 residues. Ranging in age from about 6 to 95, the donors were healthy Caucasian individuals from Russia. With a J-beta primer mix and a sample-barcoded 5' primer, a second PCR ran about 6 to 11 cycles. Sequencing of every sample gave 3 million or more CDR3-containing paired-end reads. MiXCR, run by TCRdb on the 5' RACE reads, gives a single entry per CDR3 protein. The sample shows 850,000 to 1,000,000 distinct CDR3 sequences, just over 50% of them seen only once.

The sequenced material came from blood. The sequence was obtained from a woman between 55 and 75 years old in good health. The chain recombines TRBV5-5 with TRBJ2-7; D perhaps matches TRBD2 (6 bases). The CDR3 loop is CASSYTGAGYSYEQYF. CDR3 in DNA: TGTGCCAGCAGCTACACAGGTGCGGGGTACTCCTACGAGCAGTACTTC.